The 19 T cell receptor beta chains below all came from one sample that was sequenced in a study of shared clonotypes between healthy human individuals (dated by TCRdb to the early 2020s). Library preparation was by the immunoSEQ multiplex PCR assay. This is the immuneACCESS table as TCRdb keeps it, with only in-frame sequences that have V and J called. A part of the clones is gone; compared with another copy, unresolved V genes explain less than half, and the rest is unexplained. This sample holds 2 million to 2.5 million clones; more than 85% were observed only once. The ten largest clones capture about 0.39% of the sample. The sequenced material came from naive CD4+ T cells from PBMCs. Read against the paper, the sample's cell subset or site label means: CD45RA+ positively selected. These receptors were taken from a young man in good health. Some clones in this sample may be carry-over from other donors' samples.

V is TRBV5-4 and J is TRBJ1-2, with TRBD1 as a possible D gene (6 bases). The germline V and J ends were trimmed by 0 bases and 8 bases, with 14 bases remaining between them. Germline V gene lookup returns CDR1 SGHNT and CDR2 YYREEE (reference sequence). The CDR3 spans 14 residues. CDR3 sequence (DNA): TGTGCCAGCAGCTTGGAGACAGGCCTTCGGGGCTACACCTTC. Translation: CASSLETGLRGYTF.

The rearrangement links TRBV2 to TRBJ1-1, with D perhaps matching TRBD1 (5 bases). The CDR3 extends over 16 amino acids. Germline CDR1 and CDR2: SNHLY and FYNNEI. V gave up 1 base and J gave up 3 bases, with 15 bases separating them. The CDR3 loop is CASSEVGARLHTEAFF. CDR3 coding DNA: TGTGCCAGCAGTGAAGTAGGGGCCCGACTACACACTGAAGCTTTCTTT.

V is TRBV27 and J is TRBJ2-3; D perhaps matches TRBD2 (6 bases). V lost 5 bases and J 3 bases, leaving 15 bases between the germline ends. Germline values: CDR1 MNHEY, CDR2 SMNVEV (reference sequence). CDR3 length equals 15 residues. CDR3 coding DNA: TGTGCCAGCAGTCCCCTCCCGGCGGGGACAGATACGCAGTATTTT. Amino acid sequence: CASSPLPAGTDTQYF.

This clone turned up a few times. V usage is TRBV4-2 and J usage is TRBJ1-1; the D is unclear. V was trimmed by 0 bases and J by 1 base, leaving 6 bases between them. The CDR3 has 14 residues. Germline V gene sequence: CDR1 LGHNA, CDR2 YNFKEQ. This chain's CDR3 is CASSQEPTNTEAFF. CDR3 DNA sequence: TGTGCCAGCAGCCAAGAACCGACGAACACTGAAGCTTTCTTT.

The J gene is TRBJ2-1, the V gene TRBV9; D is perhaps TRBD2 (5 bases). The CDR3 contains 16 residues. Trimming took 3 bases from V and 8 from J, leaving 21 bases between them. Per germline, CDR1 SGDLS and CDR2 YYNGEE. CDR3 coding DNA: TGTGCCAGCAGCGCTGGGGTGACCAGTAGCGTATATGAGCAGTTCTTC. Its protein is CASSAGVTSSVYEQFF.

J is TRBJ2-1 and V is TRBV19, with 8 bases that match TRBD2. V shed 4 bases, J shed 5 bases, and the junction held 10 bases outside the gene matches. This CDR3 has 16 residues. Per germline, CDR1 LNHDA and CDR2 SQIVND (reference sequence). DNA for the CDR3: TGTGCCAGTAGTAAATCCTCCGGGAGGGAAAACAATGAGCAGTTCTTC. This codes for CASSKSSGRENNEQFF.

The chain uses TRBV10-3 and TRBJ1-1; D is uncertain. This CDR3 contains 13 residues. Trimming shortened V by 0 bases and J by 10 bases, and 12 bases separated the two germline ends. The germline gives CDR1 ENHRY, CDR2 SYGVKD. Here the CDR3 DNA reads TGTGCCATCAGTGAGTCAGGCGTACAAGCAGCTTTCTTT. Its protein product is CAISESGVQAAFF.

The chain recombines TRBV18 with TRBJ1-1; weak D call: TRBD1 (6 bases). This CDR3 region has 16 residues. Germline CDR1 KGHSH, CDR2 LQKENI. V lost 1 base, J lost 7 bases, and 19 bases lay in between. CDR3 sequence: CASSPQGVGSSIEAFF. The CDR3 DNA reads TGTGCCAGCTCACCACAGGGGGTGGGTTCCTCAATTGAAGCTTTCTTT.

The sample holds one count of this clone. The CDR3 DNA is TGTGCCAGCAGCGAGGGACAGGGCCGGAACTATGGCTACACCTTC. Its protein product is CASSEGQGRNYGYTF. The rearrangement uses TRBV9 and TRBJ1-2, with 9 bases lining up with TRBD1. Trimming cost V 3 bases and J 2 bases; bases outside gene matches: 5. CDR3 length: 15 amino acids. CDR1 SGDLS and CDR2 YYNGEE come from the germline V gene. The variable domain in full, with the rest retrieved from reference TRBV9 and TRBJ1-2, is DSGVTQTPKHLITATGQRVTLRCSPRSGDLSVYWYQQSLDQGLQFLIQYYNGEERAKGNILERFSAQQFPDLHSELNLSSLELGDSALYFCASSEGQGRNYGYTFGSGTRLTVV.

CDR3 region: CATSSRQGALTAFF. CDR3 nucleotides: TGTGCCACCAGCAGCCGTCAGGGGGCATTAACGGCTTTCTTT. The chain joins TRBV15 to TRBJ1-1; TRBD1 matches 8 bases. The germline gives CDR1 LNHNV, CDR2 YYDKDF (reference sequence). The CDR3 covers 14 residues. V lost 3 bases, J lost 11 bases, and 11 bases stayed unmatched.

This chain links TRBV5-6 with TRBJ2-1, with D uncertain. The V and J ends lost 1 base and 0 bases respectively, with 14 bases between them. The CDR3 consists of 17 residues. Looked up from germline, CDR1 is SGHDT and CDR2 is YYEEEE. The CDR3 region is CASSLSVAPSSYNEQFF. In nucleotides, the CDR3 is TGTGCCAGCAGCTTGTCCGTAGCCCCTAGCTCCTACAATGAGCAGTTCTTC. Filled out from reference TRBV5-6 and TRBJ2-1, the complete variable domain reads DAGVTQSPTHLIKTRGQQVTLRCSPKSGHDTVSWYQQALGQGPQFIFQYYEEEERQRGNFPDRFSGHQFPNYSSELNVNALLLGDSALYLCASSLSVAPSSYNEQFFGPGTRLTVL.

This chain connects TRBV9 to TRBJ2-5, with D perhaps matching TRBD2 (5 bases). The germline V and J ends were trimmed by 2 bases and 5 bases, with 16 bases remaining between them. The CDR3 contains 15 residues. CDR1 SGDLS and CDR2 YYNGEE come from the germline V gene. As DNA, the CDR3 is TGTGCCAGCAGCGTCTCACCGGGGTCGAGGGAGACCCAGTACTTC. Translated, it gives CASSVSPGSRETQYF.

The genes are TRBV28 and TRBJ2-2, with 7 bases lining up with TRBD2. The CDR3 spans 15 residues. Germline V CDR1 and CDR2: MDHEN, SYDVKM. V shed 9 bases and J 2 bases; nucleotides not matched to a gene: 9. The CDR3 region is CASKSGMINTGELFF. The CDR3 coding sequence is TGTGCCAGTAAGAGCGGGATGATCAACACCGGGGAGCTGTTTTTT.

The chain couples TRBV5-1 to TRBJ2-1, with 10 bases aligning to TRBD2. CDR1 is SGHRS, CDR2 YFSETQ, per germline. CDR3 length: 16 residues. Germline trimming cut 4 bases from V and 8 bases from J; bases unmatched to any gene: 12. The CDR3: CASSLEAGGFSDEQFF. The CDR3 nucleotides read TGCGCCAGCAGCCTGGAAGCGGGAGGGTTTTCGGATGAGCAGTTCTTC.

This chain connects TRBV5-8 to TRBJ2-7; D unclear. Trimming left V 4 bases short and J 3 bases short, with 20 bases between. Germline V gives CDR1 SGHTS, CDR2 YDEGEE. This CDR3 has 16 amino acids. CDR3 DNA: TGTGCCAGCAGCCCACGACGTTTTCTCCCCAGCTACGAGCAGTACTTC. Amino acid sequence: CASSPRRFLPSYEQYF.

This chain connects TRBV28 to TRBJ2-1, with D perhaps TRBD1 or TRBD2 (5 bases each). Germline CDR1 and CDR2: MDHEN and SYDVKM. CDR3 length: 13 residues. Deletions cut 3 bases from V and 12 bases from J, with 15 bases between. The DNA of the CDR3 is TGTGCCAGCAGTTTGCCGGGAAGGGGAGTGCAGTTCTTC. As protein: CASSLPGRGVQFF.

This chain joins TRBV7-2 and TRBJ1-2; D gene ambiguous. This CDR3 has 12 residues. V shed 1 base and J shed 8 bases, with 8 bases lying between them. Per germline, CDR1 SGHTA and CDR2 FQGNSA. CDR3 in DNA: TGTGCCAGCAGCTTAGGGGCGGTCGGCTACACCTTC. It encodes CASSLGAVGYTF.

This chain links TRBV2 with TRBJ2-5; no reliable D call. CDR3 size: 15 residues. Germline V gives CDR1 SNHLY, CDR2 FYNNEI. V shed 4 bases and J shed 1 base, with 13 bases lying between them. The CDR3 is CASSANPFSQETQYF. DNA for the CDR3: TGTGCCAGCAGTGCAAATCCGTTCAGCCAAGAGACCCAGTACTTC.

The chain combines TRBV7-7 with TRBJ1-1; 9 positions agree with TRBD1. This CDR3 is 13 amino acids long. Germline CDR1 is SSHAT and CDR2 is FNYEAQ (reference sequence). J was trimmed by 5 bases and V by 5 bases; bases with no gene match: 3. CDR3: CASSQDRGTEAFF. As DNA, the CDR3 is TGTGCCAGCAGCCAGGACAGGGGAACTGAAGCTTTCTTT.